What follows are 9 T cell receptor beta chains derived from one specimen sequenced in a study of blood T cell repertoires in COVID-19. Only in-frame clones appear in the TCRdb table, and some are missing; sequencing was by immunoSEQ multiplex PCR. The data contain 380,000 or so clones, 70% to 90% of them singletons. The sequenced material came from peripheral blood. The receptors originated from a man aged 35 to 55 with acute or convalescent COVID-19.

J is TRBJ1-2 and V is TRBV6-5; maybe TRBD1 (5 bases). V was pared by 10 bases and J by 4 bases, with 13 bases between. The CDR3 runs 12 residues. Germline V gene lookup returns CDR1 MNHEY and CDR2 SVGAGI. CDR3 amino acids: CATGGVFYGYTF. The CDR3, as DNA: TGTGCCACTGGAGGGGTTTTCTATGGCTACACCTTC.

This chain uses TRBV7-9 with TRBJ1-2, with TRBD1 matching 8 bases. V was pared by 5 bases and J by 10 bases, with 6 bases of the junction left unmatched. Germline values: CDR1 SEHNR, CDR2 FQNEAQ (reference sequence). The CDR3 totals 12 residues. CDR3 in amino acids: CASSTGTGDYTF. CDR3 bases: TGTGCCAGCAGCACCGGGACAGGCGACTACACCTTC.

Details on this clone: Other DNA sequences in the sample encode the same CDR3. The chain carries TRBV6-5 and TRBJ2-1; TRBD2 aligns across 12 bases. CDR1 is MNHEY, CDR2 SVGAGI, per germline. V gave up 3 bases and J gave up 7 bases; unmatched junction bases: 4. This CDR3 comprises 15 residues. This CDR3 is CASSYLAGGRNEQFF. The CDR3 DNA reads TGTGCCAGCAGTTATCTAGCGGGAGGGAGAAATGAGCAGTTCTTC.

This rearrangement joins TRBV19 to TRBJ1-2, with D tentatively TRBD1 (6 bases). The CDR3 has 14 residues. The V and J ends lost 7 bases and 3 bases respectively, with 15 bases between them. Germline-derived CDR1 and CDR2 are LNHDA and SQIVND (reference sequence). The CDR3 region has the DNA TGTGCCAGTAACACCCCCAGGGGAGACTATGGCTACACCTTC. Translating gives CASNTPRGDYGYTF. Complete variable domain (other parts from reference TRBV19 and TRBJ1-2): DGGITQSPKYLFRKEGQNVTLSCEQNLNHDAMYWYRQDPGQGLRLIYYSQIVNDFQKGDIAEGYSVSREKKESFPLTVTSAQKNPTAFYLCASNTPRGDYGYTFGSGTRLTVV.

In this sample, this clone turned up once. The genes are TRBV18 and TRBJ1-1, with unresolved D. Trimming removed 0 bases at V and 7 bases at J, with 9 bases between. This CDR3 has 13 residues. Germline CDR1 KGHSH, CDR2 LQKENI. The CDR3 region has the DNA TGTGCCAGCTCACCACCCGGCGGCAGTGAAGCTTTCTTT. Protein: CASSPPGGSEAFF.

This sequence joins TRBV9 and TRBJ2-1, with D possibly matching TRBD2 (5 bases). The V and J ends lost 4 bases and 6 bases respectively, with 17 bases between them. Germline values: CDR1 SGDLS, CDR2 YYNGEE. This CDR3 is built from 15 residues. CDR3 in DNA: TGTGCCAGCAGCCCAGTATGGGGAGAGGTCAATGAGCAGTTCTTC. This translates into CASSPVWGEVNEQFF.

The gene calls are TRBV4-1 and TRBJ2-7, with D perhaps matching TRBD1 (5 bases). The CDR3 sequence is 16 residues long. The ends were cut back, 1 base at V and 4 bases at J, with 17 bases in the middle. Germline CDR1 and CDR2: MGHRA and YSYEKL. DNA of the CDR3: TGCGCCAGCAGCCAAGGACATCGGGCAGGGAAATACGAGCAGTACTTC. Protein: CASSQGHRAGKYEQYF.

This chain uses TRBV10-3 with TRBJ2-7, with D possibly TRBD2 on 6 matching bases. CDR1 is ENHRY, CDR2 SYGVKD, per germline. CDR3 size: 15 residues. The V and J ends lost 2 bases and 3 bases respectively, with 14 bases between them. CDR3 sequence (DNA): TGTGCCATCAGTGAGCCCCGGGACGGGAGCTACGAGCAGTACTTC. It translates to CAISEPRDGSYEQYF.

V and J are TRBV3-1 (or the pseudogene TRBV3-2) and TRBJ2-7; possible D gene TRBD2, 6 bases. Germline V gene data show CDR1 as LGHDT and CDR2 as YNNKEL (reference sequence). The CDR3 has 15 amino acids. The V end lost 1 base, the J end lost 5 bases, and 15 bases lay between the germline ends. Written as DNA, the CDR3 is TGTGCCAGCAGCCAAGTTGACGGGAGCTACGACGAGCAGTACTTC. Translating it yields CASSQVDGSYDEQYF.